This TCR beta chain was recovered during a study of shared clonotypes between healthy human individuals. Trimming at V came to 8 bases and at J to 1 base, leaving 10 bases not matched to a gene. Germline V lookup: CDR1 LNHDA, CDR2 SQIVND (reference sequence). CDR3 length: 16 amino acids. Data came from immunoSEQ multiplex PCR; TCRdb stores just in-frame clones and leaves some out. The repertoire consists of approximately 2.4 million clones, with approximately 95% occurring once and the leading ten covering roughly 0.13%. A split of CD4+ cells into CD45RA+ naive and CD45RA-negative memory subsets was performed.

Sequencing was carried out using naive CD4+ T cells sorted from blood. Subset indicated: CD45RA+ positively selected. The chain is built from TRBV19 and TRBJ2-2; TRBD1 agrees at 7 bases. This receptor was taken from a man between 18 and 29 years old in good health. The CDR3 DNA follows: TGTGCCAGTGCACAACCCAGGGGGATGAACACCGGGGAGCTGTTTTTT. Translating gives CASAQPRGMNTGELFF.